These 4 T cell receptor beta chains were sequenced from one sample in a study of cytomegalovirus exposure and HLA in healthy donors. Use of 60 Vbeta and 13 Jbeta primers characterized the PCR. This table comes from immunoSEQ multiplex PCR, and its TCRdb copy is limited to in-frame clones, with some not included. This sample has about 160,000 clones; around 86% occur once, and the top ten carry 3.5% to 5%. Material for sequencing was PBMCs. The source of these receptors is a man aged 50 or older in good health and CMV-seropositive.

Written as DNA, the CDR3 is TGTGCCAGCAGTTACCCGGATCAGCCCCAGCATTTT. It translates to CASSYPDQPQHF. The chain employs TRBV6-6 and TRBJ1-5; D remains unclear. The CDR3 is made up of 12 amino acids. Germline-derived CDR1 and CDR2 are MNHNY and SVGAGI (reference sequence). Trimming pared 2 bases from V and 5 bases from J, leaving 4 bases between.

The V and J genes are TRBV11-3 and TRBJ2-5; D gene uncertain. This CDR3 region has 13 residues. Trimming cost V 5 bases and J 5 bases, with 12 bases left between them. Germline CDR1 is SGHNT and CDR2 is YENEEA. The CDR3: CASSTTAGETQYF. Written as DNA, the CDR3 is TGTGCCAGCAGCACGACTGCTGGGGAGACCCAGTACTTC.

This chain joins TRBV2 and TRBJ2-7; 8 nucleotides agree with TRBD1. Germline-derived CDR1 and CDR2 are SNHLY and FYNNEI. The CDR3 has 14 residues. Trimming cost V 6 bases and J 1 base; bases outside gene matches: 5. CDR3 region: CASRDQGASYEQYF. The DNA for the CDR3 is TGTGCCAGCAGGGACCAGGGGGCGTCCTACGAGCAGTACTTC.

This clone was picked up one time. The chain is built from TRBV7-2 and TRBJ2-7; 7 nucleotides line up with TRBD1. Germline V gene lookup returns CDR1 SGHTA and CDR2 FQGNSA. The CDR3 consists of 14 residues. V gave up 1 base and J gave up 7 bases; unmatched junction bases: 7. The CDR3 reads CASSLETGKVEQYF. The CDR3 DNA reads TGTGCCAGCAGCTTAGAGACAGGGAAGGTAGAGCAGTACTTC.